The present T cell receptor (beta chain) was sequenced within a study of patients and donors after allogeneic stem cell transplantation. This clonotype was seen ten or more times. TCRdb reanalysed the RT-PCR reads using MiXCR and keeps one entry per CDR3 protein. Of 87,000 or so distinct CDR3 sequences listed, roughly 4.9% were seen once; the top ten hold roughly 2.5%. Germline V gene data show CDR1 as SQVTM and CDR2 as ANQGSEA. The CDR3 totals 13 residues. With 5 bases removed from V and 3 bases from J, the gap between germline ends came to 11 bases. This chain connects TRBV29-1 to TRBJ1-5; D is possibly TRBD1 (6 bases). The sequencing sample was made of blood, either unsorted or a sorted T cell fraction (not recorded which). This TCR came from a human donor who was either an allogeneic HSCT recipient or a stem cell or donor lymphocyte infusion donor (not recorded which). It is not recorded whose cells these are; they may come from a transplant donor. The CDR3, as DNA: TGCAGCGTTCGATCAGGGGCCAATCAGCCCCAGCATTTT. This gives the protein CSVRSGANQPQHF.